This T cell receptor beta chain was documented in a study of blood T cell repertoires in COVID-19. Across the study: COVID-19 samples collected from the United States, Italy and Spain covered acute and convalescent phases. In each case, the material was cDNA or gDNA derived from T cells, B-cell-depleted T cells, or PBMCs.

Here immunoSEQ multiplex PCR was the method, and the copy in TCRdb shows in-frame clones only, minus some. This repertoire shows some 220,000 clones, 85% found once; its top ten account for 2.4%. Trimming stripped 5 bases from V and 2 bases from J, with 4 bases between. The CDR3 runs 12 residues. Per germline, CDR1 MDHEN and CDR2 SYDVKM. This TCR was sampled from a woman in her seventies with COVID-19, enrolled during active disease. The sequenced sample was peripheral blood. This chain uses TRBV28 with TRBJ1-3, with unresolved D. The CDR3 DNA reads TGTGCCAGCAGTACAGCTGGAAACACCATATATTTT. This gives the protein CASSTAGNTIYF.